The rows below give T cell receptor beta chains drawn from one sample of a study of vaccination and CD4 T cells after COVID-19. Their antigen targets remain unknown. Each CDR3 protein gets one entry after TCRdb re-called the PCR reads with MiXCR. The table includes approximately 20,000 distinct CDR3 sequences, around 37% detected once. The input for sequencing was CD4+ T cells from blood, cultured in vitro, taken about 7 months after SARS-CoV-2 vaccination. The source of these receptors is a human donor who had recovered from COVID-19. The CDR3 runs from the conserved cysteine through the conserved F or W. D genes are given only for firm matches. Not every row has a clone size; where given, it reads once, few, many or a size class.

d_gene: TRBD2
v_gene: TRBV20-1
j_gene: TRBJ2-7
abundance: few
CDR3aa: CSASYETSGASYEQYF
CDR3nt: TGCAGTGCTAGTTATGAGACTAGCGGAGCCTCCTACGAGCAGTACTTC

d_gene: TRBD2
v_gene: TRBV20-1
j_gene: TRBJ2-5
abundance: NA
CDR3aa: CSARGVAGRVETQYF
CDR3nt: TGCAGTGCTAGGGGAGTAGCGGGTAGGGTAGAGACCCAGTACTTC

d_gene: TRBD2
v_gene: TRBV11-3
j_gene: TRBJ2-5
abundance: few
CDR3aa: CASSSTSGQGETQYF
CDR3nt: TGTGCCAGCAGCTCGACTAGCGGGCAGGGGGAGACCCAGTACTTC

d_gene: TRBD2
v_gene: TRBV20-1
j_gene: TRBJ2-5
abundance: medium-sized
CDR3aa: CSAPPTSGSLGTQYF
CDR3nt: TGCAGTGCTCCGCCGACTAGCGGGTCTCTAGGGACCCAGTACTTC

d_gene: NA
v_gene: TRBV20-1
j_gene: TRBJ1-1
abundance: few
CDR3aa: CSARTLENTEAFF
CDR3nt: TGCAGTGCCAGGACTCTCGAGAACACTGAAGCTTTCTTT

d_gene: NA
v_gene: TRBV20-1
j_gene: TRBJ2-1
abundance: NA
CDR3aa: CSARDFRTGGSSYNEQFF
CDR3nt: TGCAGTGCTAGAGATTTCCGAACCGGTGGCAGCTCCTACAATGAGCAGTTCTTC

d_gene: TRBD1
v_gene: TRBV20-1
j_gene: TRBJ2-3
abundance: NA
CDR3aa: CSASADRVQDTQYF
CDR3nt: TGCAGTGCTAGTGCGGACAGGGTCCAAGATACGCAGTATTTT

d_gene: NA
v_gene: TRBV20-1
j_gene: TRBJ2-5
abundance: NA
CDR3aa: CSASQGREKETQYF
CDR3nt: TGCAGTGCTAGCCAGGGCAGGGAGAAAGAGACCCAGTACTTC

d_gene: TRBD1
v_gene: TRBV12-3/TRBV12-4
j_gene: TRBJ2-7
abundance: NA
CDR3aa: CASRTSGTGGGEQYF
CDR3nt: TGTGCCAGCAGGACCTCCGGGACAGGGGGCGGCGAGCAGTACTTC

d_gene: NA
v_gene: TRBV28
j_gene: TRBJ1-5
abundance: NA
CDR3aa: CASGILNQPQHF
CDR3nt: TGTGCCAGCGGGATATTGAATCAGCCCCAGCATTTT

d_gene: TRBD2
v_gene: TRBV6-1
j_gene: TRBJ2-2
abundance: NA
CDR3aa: CASNPTSGAGELFF
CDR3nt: TGTGCCAGCAACCCGACTAGCGGCGCCGGGGAGCTGTTTTTT

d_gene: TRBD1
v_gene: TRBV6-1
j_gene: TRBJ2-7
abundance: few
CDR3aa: CASRRGQPRAYEQYF
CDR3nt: TGTGCCAGCAGACGGGGACAGCCTAGGGCCTACGAGCAGTACTTC

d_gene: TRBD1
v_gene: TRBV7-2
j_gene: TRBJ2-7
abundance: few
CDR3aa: CASSRDSSPSSYEQYF
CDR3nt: TGTGCCAGCAGCAGGGACAGCAGCCCGTCCTCCTACGAGCAGTACTTC

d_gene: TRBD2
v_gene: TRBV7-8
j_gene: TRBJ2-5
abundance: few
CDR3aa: CASSFASGKVETQYF
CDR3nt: TGTGCCAGCAGCTTCGCTAGCGGGAAGGTAGAGACCCAGTACTTC

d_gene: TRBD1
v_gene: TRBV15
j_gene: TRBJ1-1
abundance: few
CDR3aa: CATRASRGQGATGTEAFF
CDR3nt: TGTGCCACCAGAGCCTCGCGGGGCCAGGGGGCGACCGGCACTGAAGCTTTCTTT

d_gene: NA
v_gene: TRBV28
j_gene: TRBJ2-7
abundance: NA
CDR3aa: CACGYEQYF
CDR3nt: TGTGCCTGCGGCTACGAGCAGTACTTC

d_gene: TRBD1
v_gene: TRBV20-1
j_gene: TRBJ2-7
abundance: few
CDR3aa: CSARGQGAYEQYF
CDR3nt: TGCAGTGCTAGGGGACAGGGGGCCTACGAGCAGTACTTC

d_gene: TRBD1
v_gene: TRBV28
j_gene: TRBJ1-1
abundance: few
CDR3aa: CASSLRTGFVNTEAFF
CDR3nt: TGTGCCAGCAGCCTACGGACAGGGTTCGTGAACACTGAAGCTTTCTTT

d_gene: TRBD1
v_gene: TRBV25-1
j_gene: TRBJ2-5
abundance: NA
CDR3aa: CASRQGAQETQYF
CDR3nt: TGTGCCAGCAGACAGGGGGCGCAGGAGACCCAGTACTTC

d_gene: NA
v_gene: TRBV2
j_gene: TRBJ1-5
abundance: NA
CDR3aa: CASSEALHQPQHF
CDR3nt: TGTGCCAGCAGTGAAGCGCTTCATCAGCCCCAGCATTTT

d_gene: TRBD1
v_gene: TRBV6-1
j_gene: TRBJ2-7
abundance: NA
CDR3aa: CASTPGQGASGEQYF
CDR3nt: TGTGCCAGCACCCCTGGGCAGGGGGCATCGGGCGAGCAGTACTTC

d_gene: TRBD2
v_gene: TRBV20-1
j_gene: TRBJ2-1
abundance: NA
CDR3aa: CSARDKGTRSSYNEQFF
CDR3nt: TGCAGTGCTAGAGATAAGGGGACTAGGAGCTCCTACAATGAGCAGTTCTTC

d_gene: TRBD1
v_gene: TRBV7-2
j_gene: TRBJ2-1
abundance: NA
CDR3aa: CASSLVTGVNEQFF
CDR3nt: TGTGCCAGCAGCTTAGTCACAGGGGTCAATGAGCAGTTCTTC

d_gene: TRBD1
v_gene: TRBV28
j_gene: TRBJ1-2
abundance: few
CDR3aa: CASSFRDSNGYTF
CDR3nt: TGTGCCAGCAGTTTCCGGGACAGTAATGGCTACACCTTC

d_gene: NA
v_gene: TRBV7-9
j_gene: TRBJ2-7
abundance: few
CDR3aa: CASSLKGSRDEQYF
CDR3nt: TGTGCCAGCAGCTTAAAAGGGAGTCGCGACGAGCAGTACTTC

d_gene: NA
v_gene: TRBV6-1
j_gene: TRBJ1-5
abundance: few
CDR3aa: CASSLIRDGGSQPQHF
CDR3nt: TGTGCCAGCAGTCTAATCCGGGACGGCGGTAGTCAGCCCCAGCATTTT

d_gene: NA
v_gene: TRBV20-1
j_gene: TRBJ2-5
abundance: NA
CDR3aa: CSASPTGLGETQYF
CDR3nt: TGCAGTGCTTCTCCGACAGGATTGGGGGAGACCCAGTACTTC

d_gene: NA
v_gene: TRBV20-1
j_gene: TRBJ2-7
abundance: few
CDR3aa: CSAFLIAHRNQYEQYF
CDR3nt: TGCAGTGCTTTCCTGATCGCCCACCGTAACCAATACGAGCAGTACTTC

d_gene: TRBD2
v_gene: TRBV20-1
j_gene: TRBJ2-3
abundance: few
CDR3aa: CSASGQSGLAGGTDTQYF
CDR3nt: TGCAGTGCCTCGGGACAATCGGGACTAGCGGGAGGCACAGATACGCAGTATTTT

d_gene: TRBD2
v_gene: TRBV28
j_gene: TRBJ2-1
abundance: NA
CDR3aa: CASTKGLAGGIYGEQFF
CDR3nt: TGTGCCAGCACCAAGGGACTAGCGGGAGGGATCTACGGTGAGCAGTTCTTC

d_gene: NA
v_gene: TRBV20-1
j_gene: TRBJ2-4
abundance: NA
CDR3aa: CSARDLTGLAKNIQYF
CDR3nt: TGCAGTGCTAGAGATCTGACAGGACTAGCCAAAAACATTCAGTACTTC

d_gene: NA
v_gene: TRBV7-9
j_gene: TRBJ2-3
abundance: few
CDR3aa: CASSLSFTDTQYF
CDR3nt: TGTGCCAGCAGCTTAAGTTTCACAGATACGCAGTATTTT

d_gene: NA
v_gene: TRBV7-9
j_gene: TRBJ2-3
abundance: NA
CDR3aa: CASSLVSDSGGARTQYF
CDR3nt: TGTGCCAGCAGCTTAGTTTCGGATAGCGGCGGGGCCCGTACGCAGTATTTT

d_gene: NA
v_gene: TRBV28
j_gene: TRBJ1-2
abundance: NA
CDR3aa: CASSLNQGRGYTF
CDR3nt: TGTGCCAGCAGTTTAAACCAGGGTCGTGGCTACACCTTC

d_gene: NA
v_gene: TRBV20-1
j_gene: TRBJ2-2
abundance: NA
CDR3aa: CSASRGLGELFF
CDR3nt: TGCAGTGCTAGCAGGGGACTCGGGGAGCTGTTTTTT

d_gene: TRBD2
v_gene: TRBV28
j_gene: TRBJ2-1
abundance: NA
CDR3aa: CASSEGLAGQNEQFF
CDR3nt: TGTGCCAGCAGCGAAGGACTAGCGGGACAAAATGAGCAGTTCTTC

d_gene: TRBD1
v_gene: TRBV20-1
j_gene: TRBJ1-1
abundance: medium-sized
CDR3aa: CSATGGTEAFF
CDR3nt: TGCAGTGCTACAGGGGGCACTGAAGCTTTCTTT

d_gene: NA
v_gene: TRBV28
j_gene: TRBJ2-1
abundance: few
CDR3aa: CASSLGRLTRFGEQFF
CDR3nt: TGTGCCAGCAGTTTGGGCCGCTTGACCCGGTTTGGTGAGCAGTTCTTC

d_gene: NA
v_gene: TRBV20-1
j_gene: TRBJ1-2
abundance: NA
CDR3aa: CSARHPGTPYGYTF
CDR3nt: TGCAGTGCTAGACACCCAGGGACTCCGTATGGCTACACCTTC

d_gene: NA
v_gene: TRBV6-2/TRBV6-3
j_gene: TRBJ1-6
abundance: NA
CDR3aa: CASSYQGSVSPLHF
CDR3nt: TGTGCCAGCAGTTACCAAGGGAGTGTTTCACCCCTCCACTTT

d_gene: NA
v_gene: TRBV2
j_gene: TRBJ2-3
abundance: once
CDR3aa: CASSALRNTQYF
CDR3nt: TGTGCCAGCAGTGCTCTTAGGAATACGCAGTATTTT

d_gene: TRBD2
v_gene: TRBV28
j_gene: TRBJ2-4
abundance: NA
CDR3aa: CASRGGRGAKNIQYF
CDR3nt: TGTGCCAGCAGGGGCGGGAGGGGCGCCAAAAACATTCAGTACTTC

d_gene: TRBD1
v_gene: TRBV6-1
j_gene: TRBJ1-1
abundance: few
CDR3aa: CASRTTGRGTEAFF
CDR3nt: TGTGCCAGCAGAACGACAGGGCGGGGCACTGAAGCTTTCTTT

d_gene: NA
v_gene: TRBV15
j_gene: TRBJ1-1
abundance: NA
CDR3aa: CATSRDLNDFTEAFF
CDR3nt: TGTGCCACCAGCAGAGATTTAAACGATTTCACTGAAGCTTTCTTT